This T cell receptor beta chain was identified in a study of OX40 agonist ivuxolimab in advanced cancers. Turning to the study itself: Of the participants, 40% had some prior anti-PD-1, anti-PD-L1 or anti-CTLA-4 therapy, which was allowed.

This CDR3 has 12 residues. Germline loops: CDR1 SGHTA, CDR2 FQGNSA. With 5 bases clipped from V and 5 bases from J, the junction kept 2 bases outside the gene matches. This clone was detected once. Profiling relied on immunoSEQ multiplex PCR, and the TCRdb table lists in-frame clones only, not all of them. Seen here are around 70,000 clones, less than 95% observed once, and the top ten hold about 0.95%. The chain employs TRBV7-2 and TRBJ2-5, with 7 bases fitting TRBD1. The clonotype comes from an adult with an advanced solid tumor such as melanoma, head and neck, liver or kidney cancer. The sample in question was CD4+ or CD8+ T cells sorted from blood, obtained in a trial of the OX40 agonist ivuxolimab. This chain's CDR3 is CASSLRGETQYF. CDR3 DNA sequence: TGTGCCAGCAGCCTCAGGGGGGAGACCCAGTACTTC.